This TCR beta chain was identified during a study of blood T cells in healthy people across ages. Alongside a J-beta primer mix, a sample-barcoded 5' primer served in a second PCR lasting roughly 6 to 11 cycles. TCRdb re-called the 5' RACE reads through MiXCR, storing one row per CDR3 protein. The table records 630,000 or so distinct CDR3 sequences, about a third of them present only once. In its sample, this clonotype was seen a few times. A much larger clone lies one base from this, so it may be a read error. This CDR3 comprises 16 residues. The germline V gene encodes CDR1 SGHTA and CDR2 FQGNSA. Sequenced: blood. This TCR derives from a woman aged 80 or older in good health. This sequence joins TRBV7-2 and TRBJ2-1, with 8 bases matching TRBD2. The end of the DNA is better explained by TRBJ2-7, so the J call may be wrong. This CDR3 is CASSQSGGPIYNEQYF. For the CDR3, the DNA is TGTGCCAGCAGCCAAAGCGGGGGCCCGATATACAATGAGCAGTACTTC.